The T cell receptor beta chain described here comes from a study of T cells after yellow fever vaccination. In its sample, this clonotype was seen a few times. TCRdb reanalysed the 5' RACE reads using MiXCR and keeps one entry per CDR3 protein. The profile shows just under 600,000 distinct CDR3 sequences, approximately 13% of them singletons. The germline CDR1 and CDR2 sequences are LGHDT and YNNKEL (reference sequence). CDR3 size: 16 residues. V gave up 3 bases and J gave up 7 bases, with 19 bases separating them. The sample consisted of PBMCs, taken on the day of the yellow fever booster vaccination. The gene calls are TRBV3-1 and TRBJ2-1; possibly TRBD1 for D (6 bases). This clonotype was sampled from a man in his thirties or forties who received the YFV17D yellow fever vaccine. CDR3 DNA: TGTGCCAGCAGCCACCGAGACAGGCACTCAGGGAATGAGCAGTTCTTC. It specifies CASSHRDRHSGNEQFF.